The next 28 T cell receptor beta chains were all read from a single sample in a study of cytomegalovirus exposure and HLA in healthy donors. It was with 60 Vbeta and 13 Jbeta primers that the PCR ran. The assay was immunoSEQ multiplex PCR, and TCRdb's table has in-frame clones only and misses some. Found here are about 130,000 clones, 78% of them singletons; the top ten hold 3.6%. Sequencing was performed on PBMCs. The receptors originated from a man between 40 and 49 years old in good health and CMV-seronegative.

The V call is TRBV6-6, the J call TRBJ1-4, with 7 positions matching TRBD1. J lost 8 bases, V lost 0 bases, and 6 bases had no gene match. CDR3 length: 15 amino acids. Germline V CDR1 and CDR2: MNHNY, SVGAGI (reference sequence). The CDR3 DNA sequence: TGTGCCAGCAGTTACTCGGAGCAGGGGGGCGAAAAACTGTTTTTT. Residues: CASSYSEQGGEKLFF.

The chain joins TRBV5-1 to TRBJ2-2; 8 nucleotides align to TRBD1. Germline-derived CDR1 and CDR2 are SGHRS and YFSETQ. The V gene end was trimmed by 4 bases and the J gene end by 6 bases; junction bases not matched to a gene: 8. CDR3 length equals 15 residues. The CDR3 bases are TGCGCCAGCAGCCTCCGACAGGGGTCCGCCGGGGAGCTGTTTTTT. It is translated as CASSLRQGSAGELFF.

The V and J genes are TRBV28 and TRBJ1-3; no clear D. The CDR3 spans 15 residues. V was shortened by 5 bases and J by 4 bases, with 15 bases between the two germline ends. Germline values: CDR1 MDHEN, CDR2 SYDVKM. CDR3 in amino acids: CASSPPPTPGNTIYF. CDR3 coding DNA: TGTGCCAGCAGTCCCCCACCTACTCCGGGAAACACCATATATTTT.

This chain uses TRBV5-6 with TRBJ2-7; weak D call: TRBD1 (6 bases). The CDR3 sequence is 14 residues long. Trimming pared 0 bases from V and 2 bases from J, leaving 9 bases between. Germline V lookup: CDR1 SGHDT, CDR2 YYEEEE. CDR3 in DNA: TGTGCCAGCAGCTTGGGACAGGTAACCTACGAGCAGTACTTC. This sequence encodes CASSLGQVTYEQYF. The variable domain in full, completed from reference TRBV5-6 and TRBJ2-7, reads DAGVTQSPTHLIKTRGQQVTLRCSPKSGHDTVSWYQQALGQGPQFIFQYYEEEERQRGNFPDRFSGHQFPNYSSELNVNALLLGDSALYLCASSLGQVTYEQYFGPGTRLTVT.

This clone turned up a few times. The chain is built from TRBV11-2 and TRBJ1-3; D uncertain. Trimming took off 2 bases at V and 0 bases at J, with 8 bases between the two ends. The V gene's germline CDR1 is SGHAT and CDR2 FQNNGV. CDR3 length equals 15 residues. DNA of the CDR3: TGTGCCAGCAGCTTACGGCGGAGCTCTGGAAACACCATATATTTT. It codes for CASSLRRSSGNTIYF.

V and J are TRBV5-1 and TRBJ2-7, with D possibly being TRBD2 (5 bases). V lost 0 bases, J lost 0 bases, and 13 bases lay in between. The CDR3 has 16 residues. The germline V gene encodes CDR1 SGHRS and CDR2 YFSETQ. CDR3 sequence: CASSLVVTGSSYEQYF. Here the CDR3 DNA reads TGCGCCAGCAGCTTGGTGGTAACGGGGAGCTCCTACGAGCAGTACTTC.

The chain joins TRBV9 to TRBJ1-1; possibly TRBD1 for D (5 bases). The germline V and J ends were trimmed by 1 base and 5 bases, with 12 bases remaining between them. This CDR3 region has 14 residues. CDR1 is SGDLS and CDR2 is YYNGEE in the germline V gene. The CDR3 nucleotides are TGTGCCAGCAGCGTAATGGGGGAGGGGACTGAAGCTTTCTTT. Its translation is CASSVMGEGTEAFF.

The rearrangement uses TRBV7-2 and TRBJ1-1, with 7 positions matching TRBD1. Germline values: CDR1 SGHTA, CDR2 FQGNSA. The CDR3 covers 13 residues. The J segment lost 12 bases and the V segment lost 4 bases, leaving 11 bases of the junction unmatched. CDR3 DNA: TGTGCCAGCAGCTCCAACAGGGGAGTAGGAACTTTCTTT. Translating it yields CASSSNRGVGTFF.

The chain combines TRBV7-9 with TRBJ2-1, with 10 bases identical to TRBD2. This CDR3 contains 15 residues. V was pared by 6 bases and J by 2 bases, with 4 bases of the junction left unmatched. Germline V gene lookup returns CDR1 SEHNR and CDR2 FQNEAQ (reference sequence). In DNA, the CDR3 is TGTGCCAGCAGAACAGCGGGGGGGACCTACAATGAGCAGTTCTTC. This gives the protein CASRTAGGTYNEQFF.

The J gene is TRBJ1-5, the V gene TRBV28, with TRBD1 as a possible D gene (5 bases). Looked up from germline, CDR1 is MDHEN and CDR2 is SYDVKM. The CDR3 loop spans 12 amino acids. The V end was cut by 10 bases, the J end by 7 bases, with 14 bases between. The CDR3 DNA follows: TGTGCCACTACGCAGGGAGGGCAGCCCCAGCATTTT. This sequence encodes CATTQGGQPQHF. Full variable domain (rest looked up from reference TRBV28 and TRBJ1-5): DVKVTQSSRYLVKRTGEKVFLECVQDMDHENMFWYRQDPGLGLRLIYFSYDVKMKEKGDIPEGYSVSREKKERFSLILESASTNQTSMYLCATTQGGQPQHFGDGTRLSIL.

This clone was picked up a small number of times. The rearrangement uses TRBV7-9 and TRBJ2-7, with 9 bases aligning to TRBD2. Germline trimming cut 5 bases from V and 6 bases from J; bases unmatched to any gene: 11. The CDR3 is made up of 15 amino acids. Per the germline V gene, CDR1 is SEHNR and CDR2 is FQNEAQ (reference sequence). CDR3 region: CASSGGSGGLSEQYF. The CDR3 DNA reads TGTGCCAGCAGCGGAGGTAGCGGGGGCCTCTCCGAGCAGTACTTC.

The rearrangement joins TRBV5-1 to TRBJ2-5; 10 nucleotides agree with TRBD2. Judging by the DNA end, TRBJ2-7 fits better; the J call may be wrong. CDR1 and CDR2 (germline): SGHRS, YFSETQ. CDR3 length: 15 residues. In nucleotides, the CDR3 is TGCGCCAGCAGGATACTAGCGGGAAGCTCCTACGAGCAGTACTTC. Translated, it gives CASRILAGSSYEQYF.

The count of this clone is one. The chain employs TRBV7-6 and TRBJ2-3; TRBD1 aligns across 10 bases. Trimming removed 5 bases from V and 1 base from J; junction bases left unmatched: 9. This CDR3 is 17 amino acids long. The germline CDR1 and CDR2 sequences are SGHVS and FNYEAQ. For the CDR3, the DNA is TGTGCCAGCAGCCCCCTCCCCGGGACAGGGGGCACAGATACGCAGTATTTT. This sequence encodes CASSPLPGTGGTDTQYF.

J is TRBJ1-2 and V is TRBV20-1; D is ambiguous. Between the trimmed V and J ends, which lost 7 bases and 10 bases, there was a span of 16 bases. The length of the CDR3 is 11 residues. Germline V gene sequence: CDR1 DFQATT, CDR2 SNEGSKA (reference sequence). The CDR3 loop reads CSVRRLGAYTF. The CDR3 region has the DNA TGCAGTGTTAGGCGTCTCGGAGCCTACACCTTC.

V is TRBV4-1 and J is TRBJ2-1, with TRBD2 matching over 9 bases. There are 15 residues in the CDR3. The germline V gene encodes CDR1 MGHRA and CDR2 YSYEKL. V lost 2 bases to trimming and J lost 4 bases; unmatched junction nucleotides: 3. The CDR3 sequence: CASSQSGGRYNEQFF. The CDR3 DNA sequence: TGCGCCAGCAGCCAAAGCGGGGGGCGTTACAATGAGCAGTTCTTC.

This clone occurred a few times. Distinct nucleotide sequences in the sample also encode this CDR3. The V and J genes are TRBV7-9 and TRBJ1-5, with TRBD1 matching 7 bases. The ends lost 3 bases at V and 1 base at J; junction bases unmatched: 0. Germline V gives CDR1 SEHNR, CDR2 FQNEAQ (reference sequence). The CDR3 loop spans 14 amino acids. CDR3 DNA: TGTGCCAGCAGCTTGGGACAGAGCAATCAGCCCCAGCATTTT. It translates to CASSLGQSNQPQHF.

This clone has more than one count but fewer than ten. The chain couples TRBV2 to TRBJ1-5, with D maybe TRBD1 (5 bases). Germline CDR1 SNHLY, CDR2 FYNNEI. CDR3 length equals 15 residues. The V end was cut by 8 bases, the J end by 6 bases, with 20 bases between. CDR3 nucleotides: TGTGCCAGCGAGGCCGCGGGGGGGGAGGGTCAGCCCCAGCATTTT. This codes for CASEAAGGEGQPQHF. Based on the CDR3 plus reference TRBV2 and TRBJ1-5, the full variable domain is EPEVTQTPSHQVTQMGQEVILRCVPISNHLYFYWYRQILGQKVEFLVSFYNNEISEKSEIFDDQFSVERPDGSNFTLKIRSTKLEDSAMYFCASEAAGGEGQPQHFGDGTRLSIL.

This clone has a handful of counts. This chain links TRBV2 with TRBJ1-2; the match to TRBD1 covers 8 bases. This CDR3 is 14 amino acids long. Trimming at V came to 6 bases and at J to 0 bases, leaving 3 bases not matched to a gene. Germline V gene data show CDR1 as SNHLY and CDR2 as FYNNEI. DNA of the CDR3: TGTGCCAGCAGAGAACAGGGGGCTAACTATGGCTACACCTTC. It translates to CASREQGANYGYTF.

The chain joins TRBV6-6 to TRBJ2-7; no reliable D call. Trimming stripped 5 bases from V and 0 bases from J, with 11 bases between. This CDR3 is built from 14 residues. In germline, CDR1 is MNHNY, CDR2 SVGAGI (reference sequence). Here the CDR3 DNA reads TGTGCCAGCAGTACAGCCCTTAGCTCCTACGAGCAGTACTTC. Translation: CASSTALSSYEQYF.

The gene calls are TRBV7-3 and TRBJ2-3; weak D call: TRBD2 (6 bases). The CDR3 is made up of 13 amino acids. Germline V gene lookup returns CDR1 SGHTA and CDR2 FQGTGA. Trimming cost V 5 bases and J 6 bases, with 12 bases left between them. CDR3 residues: CASSRGSPDTQYF. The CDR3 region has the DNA TGTGCCAGCAGCCGGGGGTCCCCGGATACGCAGTATTTT.

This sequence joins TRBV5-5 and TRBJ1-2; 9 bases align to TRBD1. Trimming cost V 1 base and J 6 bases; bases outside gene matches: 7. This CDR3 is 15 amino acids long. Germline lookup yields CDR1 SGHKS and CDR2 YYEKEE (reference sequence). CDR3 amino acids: CASSLRDRVIDGYTF. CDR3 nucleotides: TGTGCCAGCAGCTTGAGGGACAGGGTGATAGATGGCTACACCTTC.

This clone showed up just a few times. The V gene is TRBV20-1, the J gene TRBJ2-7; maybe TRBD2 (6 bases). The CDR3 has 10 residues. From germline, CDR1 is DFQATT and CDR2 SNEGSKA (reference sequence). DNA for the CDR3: TGCAGCCCCGGGCGGGGTGAGCAGTACTTC. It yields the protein CSPGRGEQYF.

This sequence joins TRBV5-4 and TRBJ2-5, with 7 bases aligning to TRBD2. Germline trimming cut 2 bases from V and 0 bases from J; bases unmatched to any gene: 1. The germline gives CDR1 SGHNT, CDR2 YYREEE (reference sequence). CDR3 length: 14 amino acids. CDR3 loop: CASSFGGYQETQYF. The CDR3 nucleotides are TGTGCCAGCAGCTTCGGGGGGTACCAAGAGACCCAGTACTTC.

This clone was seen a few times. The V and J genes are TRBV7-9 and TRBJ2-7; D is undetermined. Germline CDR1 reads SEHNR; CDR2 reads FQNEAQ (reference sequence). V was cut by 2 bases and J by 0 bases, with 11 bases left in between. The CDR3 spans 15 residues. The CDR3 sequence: CASSLTLTASYEQYF. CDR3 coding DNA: TGTGCCAGCAGCTTAACTCTCACAGCCTCCTACGAGCAGTACTTC.

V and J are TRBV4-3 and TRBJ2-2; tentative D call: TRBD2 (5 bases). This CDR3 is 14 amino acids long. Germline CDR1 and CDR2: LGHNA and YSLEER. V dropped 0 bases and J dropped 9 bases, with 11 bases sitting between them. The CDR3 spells CASSQDAGYRELFF. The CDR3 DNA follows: TGCGCCAGCAGCCAAGACGCGGGCTACAGGGAGCTGTTTTTT.

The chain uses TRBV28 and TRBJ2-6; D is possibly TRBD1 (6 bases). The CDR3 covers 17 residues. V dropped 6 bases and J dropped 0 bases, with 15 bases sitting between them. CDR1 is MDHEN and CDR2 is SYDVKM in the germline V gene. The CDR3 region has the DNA TGTGCCAGCAGAAGGAACAGGGACCGCTCTGGGGCCAACGTCCTGACTTTC. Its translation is CASRRNRDRSGANVLTF.

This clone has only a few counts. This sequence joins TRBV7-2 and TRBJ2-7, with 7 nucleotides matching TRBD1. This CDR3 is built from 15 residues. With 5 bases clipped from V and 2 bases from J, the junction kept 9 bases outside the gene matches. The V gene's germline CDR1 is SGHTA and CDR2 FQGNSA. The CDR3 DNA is TGTGCCAGCAGCCCTCAGACAGGGACCGCCTACGAGCAGTACTTC. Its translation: CASSPQTGTAYEQYF.

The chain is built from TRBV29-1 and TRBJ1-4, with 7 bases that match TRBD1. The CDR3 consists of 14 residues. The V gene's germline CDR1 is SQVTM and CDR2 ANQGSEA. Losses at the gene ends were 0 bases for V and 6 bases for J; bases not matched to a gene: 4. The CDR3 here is CSVEDSGTDEKLFF. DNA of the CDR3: TGCAGCGTTGAAGATTCGGGGACAGATGAAAAACTGTTTTTT.